The entry below describes one T cell receptor (beta chain). This CDR3 comprises 16 residues. Germline assignment: CDR1 LGHNA and CDR2 YNFKEQ. V lost 1 base to trimming and J lost 6 bases; unmatched junction nucleotides: 3. The data originate from a study of blood T cell repertoires in COVID-19. Study in general: Specimens from acute and convalescent COVID-19 originated in the United States, Italy and Spain. T cells, B-cell-depleted T cells, or PBMCs provided the cDNA or gDNA that served as material.

Recruitment covered fewer than 25 US areas and drew participants whose ages spanned about 18 to 100 years. Among Cohort 3 donors, those recovered had two negative PCRs, clearance, or symptom resolution. TCRdb's copy holds only in-frame clones and misses some; the assay was immunoSEQ multiplex PCR. The data contain about half a million clones, more than 85% of them singletons. The receptor was derived from a woman aged 60-75 years who had recovered from COVID-19. The sample comprised PBMCs or T cells enriched from blood (not recorded which). The chain carries TRBV4-2 and TRBJ1-6; the match to TRBD1 covers 10 bases. The CDR3, as DNA: TGTGCCAGCAGCCAAGGAAGGGACAGGGGTAATTCACCCCTCCACTTT. Translating gives CASSQGRDRGNSPLHF.